The sequence of this T cell receptor (beta chain) was determined in a study of read filtering for tumor transcriptome and immune sequencing (dated by TCRdb to the early 2020s). About the investigation overall: The cohort was composed of about 18 male and roughly 15 female patients, with a mean age of roughly 70 years and an age range of roughly 47 to 90. TCR-region mapped reads per sample ranged from about 4.05 to 11 million with IR-seq versus only roughly 85 to 1273 with RNA-seq. One main goal was a read-filtering strategy for immune repertoire data, in particular deciding whether clonotypes backed by only one read should be removed. Whole-transcriptome libraries were prepared with the TruSeq RNA Access Library Prep Kit after DNase treatment. Using the same bone marrow samples, the study compared TCR repertoires obtained by targeted immune repertoire sequencing with those obtained by bulk whole-transcriptome sequencing. By revised international staging, eight or nine patients were R-ISS I, about 16 were R-ISS II and about seven were R-ISS III. Paper-wide results and their limitations: Compared with RNA-seq, IR-seq captured clonotypes at much greater depth and more reliably, and a smaller IR-seq throughput was enough to identify most of the shared clonotypes. Rather than purified T cells, the sorted CD138-negative fraction was a mixed bone marrow immune population. In IR-seq, around 85% of clonotypes but 3% to 3.5% of total reads were represented by single-read clonotypes, whereas in RNA-seq, 74.6% of clonotypes and around 47% of reads were represented by single-read clonotypes. When single-read clonotypes were removed, the proportions of shared clonotypes in IR-seq and RNA-seq correlated more strongly.

The CDR3 starts with the cysteine, ends with the phenylalanine, and has 12 residues. CDR3 DNA is the only sequence kept; it has 36 bases, read in frame from the first base. V sheds 3 bases and J sheds 0 bases, leaving 3 bases between their ends. Reading the germline V gene (reference sequence) gives CDR1 DFQATT and CDR2 SNEGSKA. This clonotype appeared many times. Its binding antigen is unknown. No much larger clone exists at a distance of one base, and base qualities are not known. Bone marrow was sampled from every patient at the time of active disease. Bone marrow mononuclear cells were isolated by Ficoll-Hypaque density gradient centrifugation. CD138-negative cells were obtained by negative selection after labeling with CD138 magnetic microbeads on a MACS separator, removing myeloma plasma cells. Purity of the isolated cells was checked by flow cytometry on an Attune NxT using CD138 antibodies. TRIzol reagent was used to extract total RNA, which was then quantified with a NanoDrop spectrophotometer. For each patient, paired RNA-seq and IR-seq were run on the CD138-negative bone marrow sample from that patient.

TCR libraries were constructed from approximately 360 ng RNA using the Immunoverse kit, and molecular barcoded adaptors covering alpha/delta and beta/gamma chains were employed. TCR library preparation used the same RNA that was used for transcriptome sequencing. An Illumina HiSeq 4000 with 2 x 150 cycles was used to sequence the TCR libraries. The original methods were these. TCR reads were aligned to human V, D, J and C references and assembled into CDR3 clonotypes with MiXCR, including quality filtering and error correction. The tcR package in R was used for analysis of clonotype counts and gene usage diversity. Raw mapping reads were checked after the RNA-seq reads had been mapped by STAR aligner version 2.5.3a onto the human GRCh37 genome. To test how sequencing depth affected the clonotypes detected, IR-seq fastq files were randomly downsampled with Seqtk 1.3. TCRdb applied fastp at Q25 and MiXCR to the public reads, then kept only in-frame beta chains. CDR3 protein duplicates are merged, each entry listing the most common genes and DNA. TCRdb's processing, not the authors', yielded these V and J calls. This sample lists some 20,000 distinct CDR3 sequences; approximately 20% were detected once. Of the sample, about 25% falls within the top ten clones.

The sequencing sample was made of a population of CD138-negative cells sorted from bone marrow. The sample's cell subset or site, from its label and the paper: bone marrow mononuclear cells depleted of CD138+ plasma/myeloma cells by negative magnetic selection. The chain is assembled from TRBV20-1 and TRBJ1-5, with the D gene too uncertain to name. The TCR comes from a donor aged 40 or older with multiple myeloma. The DNA sequence is TGCAGTGCTAGTAATAGCAATCAGCCCCAGCATTTT. Its protein is CSASNSNQPQHF.